Following are 8 T cell receptor beta chains from one sample sequenced in a study of technical replicates of blood from several donors. TCRdb keeps only in-frame clones here, not all; method: immunoSEQ multiplex PCR. This sample has more than 50,000 clones; roughly 89% occur once, and the top ten carry roughly 5.2%. The sample consisted of PBMCs. The receptors were sampled from a human donor in good health. Some clones in this sample may be carry-over from other donors' samples.

The chain carries TRBV5-6 and TRBJ1-3, with D unresolved. There are 14 residues in the CDR3. The V gene lost 3 bases and the J gene lost 9 bases, with 16 bases spanning the gap. From germline, CDR1 is SGHDT and CDR2 YYEEEE. CDR3 bases: TGTGCCAGCAGCTACCGGGATAACTTCTTCACCATATATTTT. As protein: CASSYRDNFFTIYF.

In this sample, this clone turned up once. The J gene is TRBJ1-6, the V gene TRBV5-4, with D perhaps TRBD1 (5 bases). CDR1 is SGHNT, CDR2 YYREEE, per germline (reference sequence). This CDR3 is 14 amino acids long. Trimming shortened V by 6 bases and J by 8 bases, and 15 bases separated the two germline ends. In DNA form, the CDR3 reads TGTGCCAGCAACATAGGGGTGGGCGATTCACCCCTCCACTTT. Translating gives CASNIGVGDSPLHF. Together with reference TRBV5-4 and TRBJ1-6, the CDR3 gives the full variable domain: ETGVTQSPTHLIKTRGQQVTLRCSSQSGHNTVSWYQQALGQGPQFIFQYYREEENGRGNFPPRFSGLQFPNYSSELNVNALELDDSALYLCASNIGVGDSPLHFGNGTRLTVT.

V and J are TRBV5-5 and TRBJ2-2; 7 bases are a match to TRBD1. The CDR3 totals 16 residues. Trimming cost V 3 bases and J 1 base; bases outside gene matches: 6. The V gene's germline CDR1 is SGHKS and CDR2 YYEKEE (reference sequence). The CDR3: CASSSATGKNTGELFF. CDR3 nucleotides: TGTGCCAGCAGCTCCGCGACAGGGAAGAACACCGGGGAGCTGTTTTTT. The full variable domain, rest sourced from reference TRBV5-5 and TRBJ2-2, is DAGVTQSPTHLIKTRGQQVTLRCSPISGHKSVSWYQQVLGQGPQFIFQYYEKEERGRGNFPDRFSARQFPNYSSELNVNALLLGDSALYLCASSSATGKNTGELFFGEGSRLTVL.

This chain uses TRBV7-8 with TRBJ1-2; 9 bases agree with TRBD1. J gave up 5 bases and V 5 bases, and 9 bases lay outside the gene matches. CDR1 and CDR2 (germline): SGHVS, FQNEAQ. The CDR3 spans 15 residues. In nucleotides, the CDR3 is TGTGCCAGCAGCACCCGGGACAGGGTTGGTTATGGCTACACCTTC. Translating it yields CASSTRDRVGYGYTF.

This chain connects TRBV5-1 to TRBJ1-3; 7 positions match TRBD1. CDR3 length: 16 amino acids. After removal of 0 bases from V and 3 bases from J, the junction contained 6 bases not matched to a gene. The germline CDR1 and CDR2 sequences are SGHRS and YFSETQ. This chain's CDR3 is CASSLAPGQFGNTIYF. DNA of the CDR3: TGCGCCAGCAGCTTGGCCCCGGGACAGTTTGGAAACACCATATATTTT.

This clone came up once. The chain has TRBV7-8 and TRBJ2-7, with 9 nucleotides matching TRBD1. Trimming at V came to 1 base and at J to 7 bases, leaving 5 bases not matched to a gene. Per germline, CDR1 SGHVS and CDR2 FQNEAQ. This CDR3 is built from 14 residues. CDR3 region: CASSLDGTGREQYF. DNA for the CDR3: TGTGCCAGCAGCTTAGACGGGACAGGGCGTGAGCAGTACTTC.

This clone has just a few counts. This chain links TRBV4-2 with TRBJ1-2; TRBD1 matches 7 bases. This CDR3 has 17 amino acids. The germline gives CDR1 LGHNA, CDR2 YNFKEQ. The V gene end was trimmed by 3 bases and the J gene end by 2 bases; junction bases not matched to a gene: 12. The CDR3 here is CASSHGNPRDRNYGYTF. In DNA, the CDR3 is TGTGCCAGCAGCCACGGCAACCCCCGGGACAGAAACTATGGCTACACCTTC.

The V gene is TRBV7-9, the J gene TRBJ1-6; the D gene is possibly TRBD1 (6 bases). The germline V and J ends were trimmed by 5 bases and 10 bases, with 21 bases remaining between them. The CDR3 is made up of 16 amino acids. Germline assignment: CDR1 SEHNR and CDR2 FQNEAQ (reference sequence). The CDR3 nucleotides read TGTGCCAGCAGCCCCGTGGGGACAAGGGGAAGCTCACCCCTCCACTTT. It is translated as CASSPVGTRGSSPLHF.